Below are 14 T cell receptor beta chains sequenced from a single sample in a study of vaccination and CD4 T cells after COVID-19. Sequencing of the DNA from cultured CD4+ T cells was carried out with the Oncomine TCR Beta short-read assay. TCRdb reprocessed the PCR reads via MiXCR and lists one record per CDR3 protein. The table includes 9,500 to 13,000 distinct CDR3 sequences, 20% to 30% detected once. Treatment meaning: approximately 9-day PBMC culture with coronavirus spike peptide pools or control peptides (ViraFEST assay). The antigens of these receptors remain unknown. The material was CD4+ T cells from blood, cultured in vitro, obtained before SARS-CoV-2 vaccination. Receptors originate from a human donor who received a COVID-19 vaccine.

This clonotype has more than one count but fewer than ten. This chain connects TRBV5-1 to TRBJ2-5; 10 positions agree with TRBD1. Germline-derived CDR1 and CDR2 are SGHRS and YFSETQ. V was clipped by 3 bases and J by 5 bases; unmatched bases: 7. This CDR3 has 15 amino acids. CDR3 DNA: TGCGCCAGCAGCTCTGGACAGGGGGAAGGGGAGACCCAGTACTTC. Translation gives CASSSGQGEGETQYF.

This clonotype was found a few times. V and J are TRBV20-1 and TRBJ1-3, with 7 bases that match TRBD1. CDR3 length: 13 residues. The germline V gene encodes CDR1 DFQATT and CDR2 SNEGSKA (reference sequence). Losses at the gene ends were 6 bases for V and 2 bases for J; bases not matched to a gene: 4. CDR3 sequence reads: CSALTGAGNTIYF. Here the CDR3 DNA reads TGCAGTGCCTTAACAGGGGCTGGAAACACCATATATTTT.

V gene TRBV7-9 combines with J gene TRBJ2-7; 9 positions match TRBD1. Per the germline V gene, CDR1 is SEHNR and CDR2 is FQNEAQ (reference sequence). The CDR3 is made up of 15 amino acids. V was pared by 4 bases and J by 0 bases, with 4 bases of the junction left unmatched. CDR3 amino acids: CASSSWDRASYEQYF. The CDR3 nucleotides are TGTGCCAGCAGCTCGTGGGACAGGGCCTCCTACGAGCAGTACTTC.

This clonotype was counted between two and nine times. V gene TRBV20-1 combines with J gene TRBJ1-4; maybe TRBD1 (6 bases). Germline V gene lookup returns CDR1 DFQATT and CDR2 SNEGSKA (reference sequence). V lost 3 bases to trimming and J lost 4 bases, with 9 bases between them. The CDR3 totals 13 residues. The CDR3, as DNA: TGCAGTGCTAGGGACAGCTATAATGAAAAACTGTTTTTT. This translates into CSARDSYNEKLFF.

This rearrangement joins TRBV5-1 to TRBJ2-3; a weak D match, TRBD2 (5 bases). This CDR3 has 16 residues. Germline assignment: CDR1 SGHRS and CDR2 YFSETQ. V dropped 0 bases and J dropped 1 base, with 12 bases sitting between them. CDR3 DNA: TGCGCCAGCAGCTTGGTTCCGGGATCGGGCACAGATACGCAGTATTTT. Protein sequence: CASSLVPGSGTDTQYF.

The chain has TRBV30 and TRBJ2-3, with D perhaps matching TRBD2 (5 bases). Germline V gives CDR1 GTSNPN, CDR2 SVGIG (reference sequence). V lost 3 bases and J lost 0, with 13 bases in between. CDR3 length: 15 residues. The CDR3, as DNA: TGTGCCTGGAGCAGTACGGGGTGGAGCACAGATACGCAGTATTTT. This encodes CAWSSTGWSTDTQYF.

This clonotype turned up a few times. V gene TRBV20-1 combines with J gene TRBJ2-5, with D maybe TRBD2 (5 bases). V dropped 5 bases and J dropped 2 bases, with 12 bases sitting between them. Germline lookup yields CDR1 DFQATT and CDR2 SNEGSKA (reference sequence). CDR3 length equals 13 residues. The CDR3 nucleotides read TGCAGTGCTCGCCCCAGCGGTCAAGAGACCCAGTACTTC. Protein product: CSARPSGQETQYF.

The chain employs TRBV3-1 and TRBJ2-1, with TRBD2 matching over 9 bases. The CDR3 consists of 17 residues. Trimming took 7 bases from V and 0 from J; bases not matched to a gene: 10. Germline V gene data show CDR1 as LGHDT and CDR2 as YNNKEL (reference sequence). The CDR3 nucleotides are TGTGCCAGCACCCCGGTACTAGCGGGTCTCTCCTACAATGAGCAGTTCTTC. Amino acid sequence: CASTPVLAGLSYNEQFF.

There are a few counts of this clonotype. The chain is built from TRBV15 and TRBJ2-1; possibly TRBD2 for D (5 bases). Germline V lookup: CDR1 LNHNV, CDR2 YYDKDF (reference sequence). The CDR3 runs 16 residues. V was pared by 2 bases and J by 1 base, with 12 bases between. The CDR3 coding sequence is TGTGCCACCAGCAGATCAGACTACAAGTCCTACAATGAGCAGTTCTTC. Protein sequence: CATSRSDYKSYNEQFF.

This clonotype has a handful of counts. The rearrangement links TRBV11-3 to TRBJ1-6; the D gene is possibly TRBD1 (6 bases). V gave up 5 bases and J gave up 7 bases, with 12 bases separating them. Per germline, CDR1 SGHNT and CDR2 YENEEA. The CDR3 runs 14 residues. This chain's CDR3 is CASSIRQGNSPLHF. CDR3 in DNA: TGTGCCAGCAGCATCAGGCAGGGGAATTCACCCCTCCACTTT. The whole variable domain, remainder taken from reference TRBV11-3 and TRBJ1-6, is EAGVVQSPRYKIIEKKQPVAFWCNPISGHNTLYWYLQNLGQGPELLIRYENEEAVDDSQLPKDRFSAERLKGVDSTLKIQPAELGDSAVYLCASSIRQGNSPLHFGNGTRLTVT.

This chain joins TRBV20-1 and TRBJ2-2; unclear D gene. Germline-derived CDR1 and CDR2 are DFQATT and SNEGSKA (reference sequence). Trimming left V 5 bases short and J 4 bases short, with 17 bases between. This CDR3 has 15 amino acids. CDR3 sequence reads: CSASPTGKGTGELFF. The CDR3 DNA is TGCAGTGCTTCGCCTACTGGAAAAGGCACCGGGGAGCTGTTTTTT.

The rearrangement joins TRBV24-1 to TRBJ2-5, with 9 bases matching TRBD2. Germline values: CDR1 KGHDR, CDR2 SFDVKD. The CDR3 loop spans 15 amino acids. Trimming at V came to 4 bases and at J to 5 bases, leaving 7 bases not matched to a gene. CDR3 sequence reads: CATSEGGGALETQYF. CDR3 DNA sequence: TGTGCCACCAGTGAAGGCGGGGGGGCCCTGGAGACCCAGTACTTC.

This clonotype was observed a single time. This chain links TRBV5-1 with TRBJ2-3; 8 nucleotides agree with TRBD1. Germline assignment: CDR1 SGHRS and CDR2 YFSETQ. Trimming took 4 bases from V and 2 from J; bases not matched to a gene: 9. CDR3 length: 16 residues. For the CDR3, the DNA is TGCGCCAGCAGCCCATCGACAGGGGCATACACAGATACGCAGTATTTT. Its protein is CASSPSTGAYTDTQYF. Combining the CDR3 with reference TRBV5-1 and TRBJ2-3 gives the whole variable domain KAGVTQTPRYLIKTRGQQVTLSCSPISGHRSVSWYQQTPGQGLQFLFEYFSETQRNKGNFPGRFSGRQFSNSRSEMNVSTLELGDSALYLCASSPSTGAYTDTQYFGPGTRLTVL.

The CDR3 protein is CAWNREDSPLHF. The CDR3 DNA reads TGTGCCTGGAACAGGGAGGATTCACCCCTCCACTTT. The rearrangement joins TRBV30 to TRBJ1-6; D possibly corresponds to TRBD1 (6 bases). The CDR3 contains 12 residues. Looked up from germline, CDR1 is GTSNPN and CDR2 is SVGIG (reference sequence). Trimming took 4 bases from V and 8 from J, leaving 9 bases between them.